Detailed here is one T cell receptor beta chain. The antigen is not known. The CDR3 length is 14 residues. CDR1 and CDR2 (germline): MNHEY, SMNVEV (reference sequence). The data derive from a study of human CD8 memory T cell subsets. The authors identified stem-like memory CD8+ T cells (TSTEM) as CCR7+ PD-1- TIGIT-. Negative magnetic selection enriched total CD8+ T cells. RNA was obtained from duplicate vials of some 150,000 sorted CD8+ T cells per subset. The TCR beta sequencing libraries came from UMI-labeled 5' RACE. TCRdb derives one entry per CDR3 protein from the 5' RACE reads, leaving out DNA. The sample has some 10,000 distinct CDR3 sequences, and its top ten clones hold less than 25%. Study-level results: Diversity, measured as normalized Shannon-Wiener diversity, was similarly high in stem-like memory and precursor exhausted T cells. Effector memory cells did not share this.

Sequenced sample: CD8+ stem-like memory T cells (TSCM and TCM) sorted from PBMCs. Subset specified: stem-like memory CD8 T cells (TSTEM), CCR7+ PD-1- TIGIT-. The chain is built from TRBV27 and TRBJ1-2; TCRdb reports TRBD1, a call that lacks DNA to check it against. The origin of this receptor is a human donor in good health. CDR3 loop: CASSTGTGNYGYTF.